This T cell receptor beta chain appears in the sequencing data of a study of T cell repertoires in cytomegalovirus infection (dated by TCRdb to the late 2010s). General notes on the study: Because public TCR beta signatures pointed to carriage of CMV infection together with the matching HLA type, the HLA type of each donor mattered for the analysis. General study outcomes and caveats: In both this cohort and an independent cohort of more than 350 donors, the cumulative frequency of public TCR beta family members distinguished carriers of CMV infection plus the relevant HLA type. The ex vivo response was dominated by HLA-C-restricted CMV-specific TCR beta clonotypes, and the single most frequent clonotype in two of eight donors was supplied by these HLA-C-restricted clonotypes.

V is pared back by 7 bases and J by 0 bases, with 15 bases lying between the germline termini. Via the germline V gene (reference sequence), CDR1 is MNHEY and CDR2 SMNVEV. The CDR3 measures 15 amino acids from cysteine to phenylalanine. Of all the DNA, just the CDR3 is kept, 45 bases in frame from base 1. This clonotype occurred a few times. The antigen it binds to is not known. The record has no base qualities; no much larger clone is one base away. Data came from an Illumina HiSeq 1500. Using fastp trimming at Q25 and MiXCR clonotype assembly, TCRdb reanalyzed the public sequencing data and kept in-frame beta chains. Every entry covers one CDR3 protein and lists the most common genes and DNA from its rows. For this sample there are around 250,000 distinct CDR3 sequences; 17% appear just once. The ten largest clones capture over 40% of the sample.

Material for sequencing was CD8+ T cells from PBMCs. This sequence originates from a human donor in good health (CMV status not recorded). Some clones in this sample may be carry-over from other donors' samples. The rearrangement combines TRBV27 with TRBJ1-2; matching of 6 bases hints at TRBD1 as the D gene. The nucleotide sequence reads TGTGCCAGCACCAACGGCAGGGGAGCTAACTATGGCTACACCTTC. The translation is CASTNGRGANYGYTF.